This T cell receptor (beta chain) originates from a study of cytomegalovirus exposure and HLA in healthy donors. Study as a whole: When 300 to 400 donors were genotyped, roughly 80% of them were found to fall in the Caucasian-associated ancestry cluster.

PCR primers comprised 60 Vbeta and 13 Jbeta primers. TCRdb's copy holds only in-frame clones and misses some; the assay was immunoSEQ multiplex PCR. The sample has approximately 32,000 clones; about 72% are singletons. A note on this clone: Its specificity is not known. Other DNA sequences from this sample encode an identical CDR3 as well.

Overall study findings and caveats: Donors were assumed by presence/absence analyses to have roughly uniform sequencing depth. Previously analyzed data showed that most TCR beta V segments were productive at a frequency of about 87% or about 30%. In a later analysis, most CMV-associated TCR beta chains appeared HLA-restricted.

V was clipped by 4 bases and J by 2 bases, with 8 bases between them. The CDR3 loop spans 13 amino acids. Germline V CDR1 and CDR2: SNHLY, FYNNEI. This chain connects TRBV2 to TRBJ1-1; D gene unclear. This clonotype was obtained from a woman in her 30s in good health and CMV-seropositive. Sequenced material: PBMCs. CDR3 bases: TGTGCCAGCAGTGCCCCCGGTAACACTGAAGCTTTCTTT. It encodes CASSAPGNTEAFF.